This T cell receptor (beta chain) stems from a study of identical twins. Notes on the study in general: Weaker excess twin sharing was seen among beta out-of-frame sequences. Those out-of-frame alpha sequences shared by twins showed an excess of low generation probability. Reduced insertions were recorded for abundant cord blood beta clonotypes, with no such pattern in memory repertoires. Donors were not followed over many years; analysis was cross-sectional.

V lost 5 bases, J lost 12 bases, and 14 bases lay in between. CDR3 length equals 12 residues. One entry per CDR3 protein results from TCRdb running MiXCR on the 5' RACE reads. In the table there are about 890,000 distinct CDR3 sequences, 9% to 15% of which are singletons. This clonotype has ten or more counts. Antigen: not known. This sample also appeared in a second study, on yellow fever vaccine responses in identical twins.

The origin of this receptor is a woman between 18 and 30 years old in good health. J is TRBJ2-1 and V is TRBV12-3 or TRBV12-4, with a possible D match to TRBD2 (6 bases). The sequencing sample was made of PBMCs. The chain's CDR3 is CASSASGRGQFF. As DNA, the CDR3 is TGTGCCAGCAGTGCCTCCGGGCGGGGGCAGTTCTTC.